This TCR beta chain was recorded in a study of early T cells in non-severe SARS-CoV-2 infection. Study information: Chains from this unsorted whole-blood bulk RNA could not be paired. Study findings and constraints: VDJdb-based matching was biased toward anti-spike CD8 responses and missed private and CD4 specificities.

The CDR3 runs 15 residues. CDR1 and CDR2 from the germline V gene are SQVTM and ANQGSEA. V lost 4 bases and J 0 bases, leaving 10 bases between the germline ends. Separate cDNA molecules each had unique molecular identifiers attached to them. TCRdb recomputed calls from the 5' RACE reads with MiXCR, one row per CDR3 protein. The sample records 20,000 to 25,000 distinct CDR3 sequences, 5% to 5.5% being singletons. On this clonotype itself: The antigen remains unidentified.

J is TRBJ2-6 and V is TRBV29-1, with a possible D match to TRBD1 (6 bases). Specimen: whole blood. The sequence was obtained from an adult who was a healthcare worker with PCR-confirmed SARS-CoV-2 infection or an uninfected control (not recorded which). The CDR3 is CSVGQDLSGANVLTF. The CDR3 nucleotides are TGCAGCGTTGGACAGGACCTCTCTGGGGCCAACGTCCTGACTTTC.